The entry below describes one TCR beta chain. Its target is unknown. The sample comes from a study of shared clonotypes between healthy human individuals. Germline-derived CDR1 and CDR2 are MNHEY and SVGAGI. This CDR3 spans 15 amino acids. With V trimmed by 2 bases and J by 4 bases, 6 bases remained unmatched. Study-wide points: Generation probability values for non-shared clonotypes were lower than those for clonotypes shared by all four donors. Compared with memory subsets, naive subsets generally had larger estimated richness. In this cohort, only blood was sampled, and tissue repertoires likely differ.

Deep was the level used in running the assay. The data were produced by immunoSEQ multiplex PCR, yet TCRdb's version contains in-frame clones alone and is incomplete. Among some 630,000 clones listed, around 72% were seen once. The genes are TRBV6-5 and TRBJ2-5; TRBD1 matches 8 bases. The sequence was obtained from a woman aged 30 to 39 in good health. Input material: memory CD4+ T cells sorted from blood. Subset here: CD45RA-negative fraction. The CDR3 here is CASSYAGQGGETQYF. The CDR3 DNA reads TGTGCCAGCAGTTACGCCGGACAGGGTGGAGAGACCCAGTACTTC.